What follows are 29 T cell receptor beta chains derived from one specimen sequenced in a study of beta chain features in type 1 diabetes. Every isolated RNA sample was fully reverse transcribed, so sequencing captured expressed TCRB transcripts. Using immunoSEQ multiplex PCR, the repertoire was profiled, and TCRdb retains in-frame clones only, with some absent. The sample yields approximately 470,000 clones, around 30% seen once. Specimen: naive CD4+ T cells from blood. These receptors were taken from a man aged 18-30 years in good health.

The CDR3 reads CASNPGGGRPYEQYF. The CDR3 nucleotides read TGTGCCAGCAACCCCGGCGGGGGGCGGCCCTACGAGCAGTACTTC. The chain joins TRBV7-2 to TRBJ2-7; 8 bases fit TRBD2. The V and J ends lost 7 bases and 2 bases, in that order; junction bases with no gene match: 10. The length of the CDR3 is 15 residues. Germline CDR1 reads SGHTA; CDR2 reads FQGNSA.

This clone was detected only a few times. The gene calls are TRBV7-2 and TRBJ2-3; 9 nucleotides match TRBD2. The trim removed 5 bases at V and 8 bases at J, leaving 5 bases unmatched. Germline loops: CDR1 SGHTA, CDR2 FQGNSA. This CDR3 comprises 13 residues. The CDR3 reads CASSTQLAGTQYF. In DNA form, the CDR3 reads TGTGCCAGCAGCACCCAACTAGCGGGTACGCAGTATTTT.

This clone was detected once. The chain employs TRBV28 and TRBJ2-1; tentatively, D is TRBD2 (6 bases). Germline V lookup: CDR1 MDHEN, CDR2 SYDVKM. Trimming stripped 8 bases from V and 9 bases from J, with 17 bases between. The CDR3 runs 13 residues. In DNA, the CDR3 is TGTGCCAGCCACTCGGACGGGAGAAGTGAGCAGTTCTTC. Amino acid sequence: CASHSDGRSEQFF.

The chain carries TRBV10-3 and TRBJ2-7, with D possibly TRBD2 on 6 matching bases. The CDR3 is made up of 12 amino acids. Germline CDR1 ENHRY, CDR2 SYGVKD. Between the trimmed V and J ends, which lost 2 bases and 6 bases, there was a span of 8 bases. This CDR3 is CAISERGGEQYF. In DNA, the CDR3 is TGTGCCATCAGTGAGCGGGGAGGCGAGCAGTACTTC.

The sample holds a few counts of this clone. The chain recombines TRBV29-1 with TRBJ2-1; 9 positions agree with TRBD1. In germline, CDR1 is SQVTM, CDR2 ANQGSEA. The CDR3 contains 13 residues. The junction had 5 bases not matched to a gene; V was cut back by 7 bases and J by 4 bases. For the CDR3, the DNA is TGCAGCGAGCGGACAGGGGTTTACAATGAGCAGTTCTTC. Protein sequence: CSERTGVYNEQFF.

CDR3 residues: CASSLIGGAGYGYTF. DNA for the CDR3: TGTGCCAGCTCCCTCATTGGGGGGGCAGGGTATGGCTACACCTTC. This rearrangement joins TRBV7-2 to TRBJ1-2; TRBD1 is a possible D gene (6 bases). V lost 8 bases to trimming and J lost 5 bases, with 21 bases between them. The CDR3 sequence is 15 residues long. CDR1 SGHTA and CDR2 FQGNSA come from the germline V gene.

This clone was counted between two and nine times. The chain uses TRBV5-6 and TRBJ2-7; no firm D call. CDR3 length: 11 amino acids. Germline loops: CDR1 SGHDT, CDR2 YYEEEE. V lost 3 bases and J 7 bases, leaving 8 bases between the germline ends. The CDR3 DNA reads as TGTGCCAGCAGCTCCATCGGGGAGCAGTACTTC. As protein: CASSSIGEQYF.

The rearrangement links TRBV5-1 to TRBJ2-1; the match to TRBD1 covers 9 bases. There are 18 residues in the CDR3. The V gene end was trimmed by 4 bases and the J gene end by 0 bases; junction bases not matched to a gene: 11. In germline, CDR1 is SGHRS, CDR2 YFSETQ. In DNA, the CDR3 is TGCGCCAGCAGCGTTGGACTTGCGGGACAGGGCTCCTACAATGAGCAGTTCTTC. Protein product: CASSVGLAGQGSYNEQFF.

In this sample, this clone turned up a few times. This sequence joins TRBV5-1 and TRBJ2-7, with a tentative D call TRBD2 (6 bases). The ends were cut back, 0 bases at V and 3 bases at J, with 7 bases in the middle. Germline loops: CDR1 SGHRS, CDR2 YFSETQ. The CDR3 has 13 residues. CDR3 loop: CASSLGTNYEQYF. CDR3 nucleotide sequence: TGCGCCAGCAGCTTGGGGACTAACTACGAGCAGTACTTC. Filled out from reference TRBV5-1 and TRBJ2-7, the complete variable domain reads KAGVTQTPRYLIKTRGQQVTLSCSPISGHRSVSWYQQTPGQGLQFLFEYFSETQRNKGNFPGRFSGRQFSNSRSEMNVSTLELGDSALYLCASSLGTNYEQYFGPGTRLTVT.

The chain employs TRBV14 and TRBJ2-5, with 7 bases aligning to TRBD1. This CDR3 comprises 15 residues. Germline V gives CDR1 SGHDN, CDR2 FVKESK. Trimming removed 2 bases from V and 2 bases from J; junction bases left unmatched: 5. CDR3 protein: CASSQWTGPQETQYF. CDR3 in DNA: TGTGCCAGCAGCCAATGGACAGGACCACAAGAGACCCAGTACTTC. Full variable domain (remainder filled in from reference TRBV14 and TRBJ2-5): EAGVTQFPSHSVIEKGQTVTLRCDPISGHDNLYWYRRVMGKEIKFLLHFVKESKQDESGMPNNRFLAERTGGTYSTLKVQPAELEDSGVYFCASSQWTGPQETQYFGPGTRLLVL.

V and J are TRBV7-2 and TRBJ2-7, with D possibly matching TRBD1 (5 bases). CDR3 length: 13 amino acids. CDR1 and CDR2 from the germline V gene are SGHTA and FQGNSA. Deletions cut 6 bases from V and 1 base from J, with 10 bases between. CDR3 residues: CASRGHASYEQYF. The CDR3 coding sequence is TGTGCCAGCAGGGGGCACGCATCCTACGAGCAGTACTTC. The full variable domain, in which reference TRBV7-2 and TRBJ2-7 provide the parts outside the CDR3, is GAGVSQSPSNKVTEKGKDVELRCDPISGHTALYWYRQSLGQGLEFLIYFQGNSAPDKSGLPSDRFSAERTGGSVSTLTIQRTQQEDSAVYLCASRGHASYEQYFGPGTRLTVT.

The CDR3 loop reads CATSYKGQGEQTQYF. The CDR3 bases are TGTGCCACCAGTTATAAGGGGCAGGGGGAACAGACCCAGTACTTC. J is TRBJ2-5 and V is TRBV15, with 7 bases identical to TRBD1. The CDR3 runs 15 residues. The trim removed 6 bases at V and 6 bases at J, leaving 13 bases unmatched. CDR1 is LNHNV, CDR2 YYDKDF, per germline (reference sequence).

J is TRBJ2-1 and V is TRBV12-5; 9 bases align to TRBD2. This CDR3 has 17 amino acids. V lost 0 bases to trimming and J lost 6 bases; unmatched junction nucleotides: 9. Germline V gene sequence: CDR1 LGHNT, CDR2 FRNRAP. CDR3 in DNA: TGTGCTAGTGGTTTGGTACAAGGTAGCGGGAGAATCAATGAGCAGTTCTTC. Protein sequence: CASGLVQGSGRINEQFF.

This chain connects TRBV29-1 to TRBJ2-3, with D possibly being TRBD2 (5 bases). CDR1 SQVTM and CDR2 ANQGSEA come from the germline V gene. The CDR3 extends over 14 amino acids. V was shortened by 2 bases and J by 7 bases, with 16 bases between the two germline ends. The CDR3 nucleotides are TGCAGCGTTGAATTAGGCGGGCTGGGGAATACGCAGTATTTT. Its translation is CSVELGGLGNTQYF.

This clone was detected only a few times. The rearrangement uses TRBV6-5 and TRBJ2-1, with TRBD2 identical over 14 bases. The CDR3 extends over 16 amino acids. Germline V CDR1 and CDR2: MNHEY, SVGAGI. V shed 2 bases, J shed 8 bases, and the junction held 5 bases outside the gene matches. DNA of the CDR3: TGTGCCAGCAGTTACCTAGGGACTAGCGGGAGACATGAGCAGTTCTTC. It yields the protein CASSYLGTSGRHEQFF.

The CDR3 DNA reads TGTGCCAGTAGTCTCCGACAGGGTGTCTACGAGCAGTACTTC. As protein: CASSLRQGVYEQYF. V gene TRBV19 combines with J gene TRBJ2-7; TRBD1 agrees at 7 bases. The CDR3 extends over 14 amino acids. J was trimmed by 3 bases and V by 5 bases; bases with no gene match: 7. Per the germline V gene, CDR1 is LNHDA and CDR2 is SQIVND (reference sequence).

The genes are TRBV30 and TRBJ2-7; D remains unclear. Looked up from germline, CDR1 is GTSNPN and CDR2 is SVGIG (reference sequence). CDR3 length: 13 amino acids. V was pared by 1 base and J by 5 bases, with 12 bases between. As DNA, the CDR3 is TGTGCCTGGAGTGAAGGGTCGGCTGACGAGCAGTACTTC. This sequence encodes CAWSEGSADEQYF.

This chain links TRBV7-2 with TRBJ1-2, with TRBD1 matching 7 bases. J was trimmed by 2 bases and V by 5 bases; bases with no gene match: 2. Germline CDR1 reads SGHTA; CDR2 reads FQGNSA. The CDR3 has 13 amino acids. The CDR3 reads CASSMTGNYGYTF. The CDR3 bases are TGTGCCAGCAGCATGACAGGGAACTATGGCTACACCTTC.

This clone occurred a few times. The J gene is TRBJ1-2, the V gene TRBV29-1; D uncertain. The CDR3 totals 11 residues. CDR1 is SQVTM, CDR2 ANQGSEA, per germline. Trimming removed 6 bases at V and 5 bases at J, with 10 bases between. In nucleotides, the CDR3 is TGCAGCGTAAACCCAGAATATGGCTACACCTTC. This sequence encodes CSVNPEYGYTF. Full variable domain (missing parts from reference TRBV29-1 and TRBJ1-2): SAVISQKPSRDICQRGTSLTIQCQVDSQVTMMFWYRQQPGQSLTLIATANQGSEATYESGFVIDKFPISRPNLTFSTLTVSNMSPEDSSIYLCSVNPEYGYTFGSGTRLTVV.

J is TRBJ2-1 and V is TRBV14; 9 bases agree with TRBD2. Trimming cost V 6 bases and J 2 bases; bases outside gene matches: 2. Germline V gene lookup returns CDR1 SGHDN and CDR2 FVKESK. The CDR3 loop spans 14 amino acids. The CDR3: CASSRTSAYNEQFF. In DNA form, the CDR3 reads TGTGCCAGCAGTCGGACTAGCGCCTACAATGAGCAGTTCTTC.

The rearrangement joins TRBV25-1 to TRBJ2-2, with D possibly being TRBD1 (5 bases). V gave up 1 base and J gave up 6 bases, with 12 bases separating them. From germline, CDR1 is MGHDK and CDR2 SYGVNS. The CDR3 is 15 amino acids. CDR3 region: CASSELGVLPGELFF. Written as DNA, the CDR3 is TGTGCCAGCAGTGAATTAGGGGTACTCCCCGGGGAGCTGTTTTTT.

The chain employs TRBV4-1 and TRBJ2-1; 7 nucleotides match TRBD2. This CDR3 contains 14 residues. After removal of 1 base from V and 13 bases from J, the junction contained 10 bases not matched to a gene. Germline values: CDR1 MGHRA, CDR2 YSYEKL. The DNA for the CDR3 is TGCGCCAGCAGCCAAGGATGGGAGGGCCAAAGTCAGTTCTTC. Protein product: CASSQGWEGQSQFF.

The genes are TRBV5-1 and TRBJ2-4; no firm D call. Trimming took 9 bases from V and 16 from J, leaving 14 bases between them. The CDR3 sequence is 9 residues long. In germline, CDR1 is SGHRS, CDR2 YFSETQ. The CDR3 spells CATPPLRYF. CDR3 nucleotides: TGCGCCACCCCTCCCCTTCGCTACTTC.

This clone came up a few times. The chain uses TRBV30 and TRBJ1-2; D is ambiguous. V was pared by 0 bases and J by 7 bases, with 6 bases between. CDR3 size: 11 residues. In germline, CDR1 is GTSNPN, CDR2 SVGIG (reference sequence). CDR3 coding DNA: TGTGCCTGGAGTGTTGCAGGTGGCTACACCTTC. Residues: CAWSVAGGYTF.

The sample holds a few counts of this clone. V gene TRBV2 combines with J gene TRBJ2-1; a possible D gene is TRBD2 (6 bases). The CDR3 runs to 11 residues. Trimming cost V 7 bases and J 10 bases, with 11 bases left between them. CDR1 SNHLY and CDR2 FYNNEI come from the germline V gene. The CDR3 region is CASTASAEQFF. CDR3 in DNA: TGTGCCAGCACTGCTAGCGCCGAGCAGTTCTTC.

The V gene is TRBV20-1, the J gene TRBJ2-3, with unresolved D. The CDR3 is 11 amino acids. CDR1 is DFQATT, CDR2 SNEGSKA, per germline (reference sequence). Trimming removed 5 bases from V and 0 bases from J, with 3 bases in between. The CDR3 bases are TGCAGTGCTCTTAGCACAGATACGCAGTATTTT. Protein: CSALSTDTQYF.

The rearrangement links TRBV5-1 to TRBJ2-3; D not resolved. This CDR3 has 13 residues. Trimming took off 0 bases at V and 6 bases at J, with 8 bases between the two ends. CDR1 and CDR2 from the germline V gene are SGHRS and YFSETQ. The CDR3 here is CASSLASEDTQYF. The CDR3 DNA is TGCGCCAGCAGCTTGGCATCCGAGGATACGCAGTATTTT.

The rearrangement links TRBV30 to TRBJ2-7; 8 nucleotides agree with TRBD1. V gave up 2 bases and J gave up 4 bases; unmatched junction bases: 7. The CDR3 is made up of 14 amino acids. Looked up from germline, CDR1 is GTSNPN and CDR2 is SVGIG (reference sequence). The CDR3 loop is CAWSRPGGGYEQYF. CDR3 DNA sequence: TGTGCCTGGAGTAGGCCAGGGGGCGGTTACGAGCAGTACTTC.

This clone was detected only a few times. This sequence joins TRBV4-2 and TRBJ2-7; 9 bases fit TRBD2. CDR3 length: 15 amino acids. V trimming: 4 bases; J trimming: 1 base; junction bases outside the gene matches: 5. Germline V lookup: CDR1 LGHNA, CDR2 YNFKEQ. In nucleotides, the CDR3 is TGTGCCAGCAGCCTGGGGACTAGCAGTTCCTACGAGCAGTACTTC. Amino acids: CASSLGTSSSYEQYF.